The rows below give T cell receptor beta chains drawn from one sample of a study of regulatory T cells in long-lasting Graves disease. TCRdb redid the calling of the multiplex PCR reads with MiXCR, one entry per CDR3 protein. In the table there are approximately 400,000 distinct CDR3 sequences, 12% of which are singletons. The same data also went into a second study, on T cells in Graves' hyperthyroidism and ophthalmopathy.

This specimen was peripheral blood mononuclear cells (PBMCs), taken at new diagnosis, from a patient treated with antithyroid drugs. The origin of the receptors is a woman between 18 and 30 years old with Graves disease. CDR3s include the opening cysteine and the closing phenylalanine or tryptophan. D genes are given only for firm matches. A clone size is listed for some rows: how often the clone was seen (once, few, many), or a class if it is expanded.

CASSFPGNQPQHF,TGTGCCAGCAGTTTCCCCGGCAATCAGCCCCAGCATTTT,many,TRBJ1-5,-,TRBV12-3/TRBV12-4
CSVGWLAGPTHTQYF,TGCAGCGTTGGTTGGCTAGCGGGACCCACCCATACGCAGTATTTT,many,TRBJ2-3,TRBD2,TRBV29-1
CASSGGDRGRNSPLHF,TGTGCCAGCAGCGGCGGGGACAGGGGCCGAAATTCACCCCTCCACTTT,many,TRBJ1-6,TRBD1,TRBV9
CASGGASGNTEAFF,TGTGCCTCAGGCGGGGCTTCAGGGAACACTGAAGCTTTCTTT,many,TRBJ1-1,-,TRBV2
CSATFPSPLGGYTF,TGCAGTGCTACCTTCCCCAGCCCCCTAGGAGGCTACACCTTC,-,TRBJ1-2,-,TRBV20-1
CASSYSGGTQETQYF,TGTGCCAGCAGTTACTCTGGCGGGACTCAAGAGACCCAGTACTTC,many,TRBJ2-5,-,TRBV6-2/TRBV6-3
CASSQDFEQFF,TGTGCCAGCAGTCAGGATTTTGAGCAGTTCTTC,many,TRBJ2-1,-,TRBV28
CASRQSNTEAFF,TGCGCCAGCAGACAGTCGAACACTGAAGCTTTCTTT,many,TRBJ1-1,-,TRBV5-1
CSATTPAGDGYTF,TGCAGTGCTACTACCCCGGCGGGGGACGGCTACACCTTC,many,TRBJ1-2,-,TRBV20-1
CASSLKAGVLYNEQFF,TGTGCCAGCAGCCTGAAGGCGGGAGTTCTCTACAATGAGCAGTTCTTC,few,TRBJ2-1,TRBD2,TRBV14
CSVEDLLNTEAFF,TGCAGCGTTGAAGATCTCCTGAACACTGAAGCTTTCTTT,many,TRBJ1-1,-,TRBV29-1
CATSDPAGDLNEQFF,TGTGCCACCAGTGATCCGGCGGGAGATCTAAATGAGCAGTTCTTC,-,TRBJ2-1,TRBD2,TRBV24-1
CASSLGGPTDTQYF,TGTGCCAGCAGCTTAGGGGGCCCCACAGATACGCAGTATTTT,many,TRBJ2-3,-,TRBV7-3
CASNRGRGTGELFF,TGTGCCAGTAACAGGGGACGGGGCACCGGGGAGCTGTTTTTT,many,TRBJ2-2,TRBD1,TRBV6-1
CASSLTNGSKQHF,TGTGCCAGCAGCTTAACTAATGGCAGTAAGCAGCATTTT,-,TRBJ1-5,-,TRBV7-3
CASSLPSYEQYFGPGGGPQHF,-,-,TRBJ1-5,-,TRBV7-2
CASSLEVAGGYEQYF,TGTGCCAGCAGCTTAGAGGTAGCGGGAGGCTACGAGCAGTACTTC,few,TRBJ2-7,TRBD2,TRBV7-2
CASRGDSYNEQFF,TGCGCCAGCCGGGGAGACTCCTACAATGAGCAGTTCTTC,many,TRBJ2-1,-,TRBV10-1
CASSQDSVGGSWGNTEAFF,TGCGCCAGCAGCCAAGATTCGGTAGGGGGCAGTTGGGGGAACACTGAAGCTTTCTTT,-,TRBJ1-1,TRBD1,TRBV4-3
CASSLGQGDVQYF,TGCGCCAGCAGCCTCGGACAGGGTGATGTGCAGTACTTC,-,TRBJ2-7,TRBD1,TRBV5-1
CASSLGASFEQYF,TGTGCCAGCAGCTTAGGGGCTAGTTTTGAGCAGTACTTC,many,TRBJ2-7,-,TRBV11-2
CASSVQGRGNTIYF,TGTGCCAGCAGTGTTCAGGGCCGTGGAAACACCATATATTTT,many,TRBJ1-3,-,TRBV2
CASSFPNWVAGGSYNEQLF,-,-,TRBJ2-1,-,TRBV7-9
CASSGGALTQYF,TGTGCCAGCAGCGGCGGGGCCCTAACGCAGTATTTT,-,TRBJ2-3,-,TRBV7-2
CASSFYTGGGGNTEAFF,TGTGCCAGCAGCTTCTATACAGGGGGTGGCGGGAACACTGAAGCTTTCTTT,many,TRBJ1-1,TRBD1,TRBV11-2
CASSFVAGFQETQYF,TGTGCCAGCAGTTTCGTAGCGGGGTTCCAAGAGACCCAGTACTTC,many,TRBJ2-5,TRBD2,TRBV12-3/TRBV12-4
CASSEQGKGNTIYF,TGTGCCAGCAGCGAACAGGGAAAAGGAAACACCATATATTTT,few,TRBJ1-3,-,TRBV6-1
CASSLDQPYGYTF,TGCGCCAGCAGCTTGGACCAGCCCTATGGCTACACCTTC,few,TRBJ1-2,-,TRBV5-1
CASGGEREGPNRNEQFF,TGTGCCAGCGGGGGGGAGCGGGAGGGCCCGAATCGGAATGAGCAGTTCTTC,many,TRBJ2-1,TRBD2,TRBV12-3/TRBV12-4